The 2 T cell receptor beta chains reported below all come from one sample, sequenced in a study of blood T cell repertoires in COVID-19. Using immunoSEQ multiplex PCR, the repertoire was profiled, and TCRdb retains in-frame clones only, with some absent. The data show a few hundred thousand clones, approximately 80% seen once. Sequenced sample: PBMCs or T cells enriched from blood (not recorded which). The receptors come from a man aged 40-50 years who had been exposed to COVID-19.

Here the CDR3 DNA reads TGTGCCAGTAGTCGTGGACTAGCGGAAGCCTCCCGGCAGTTCTTC. This encodes CASSRGLAEASRQFF. V usage is TRBV19 and J usage is TRBJ2-1; TRBD2 aligns across 10 bases. The CDR3 runs to 15 residues. V shed 5 bases and J 12 bases; nucleotides not matched to a gene: 13. Per germline, CDR1 LNHDA and CDR2 SQIVND (reference sequence).

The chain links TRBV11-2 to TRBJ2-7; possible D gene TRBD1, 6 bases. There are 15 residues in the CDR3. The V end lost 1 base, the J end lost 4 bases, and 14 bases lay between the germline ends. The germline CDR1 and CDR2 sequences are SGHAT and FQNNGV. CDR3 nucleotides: TGTGCCAGCAGCTTAGCCTCAGGGGTTCCATACGAGCAGTACTTC. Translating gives CASSLASGVPYEQYF.